This T cell receptor (beta chain) was retrieved from a study of T cells expressing NK-cell markers. Findings and caveats of the study: Clones of NKG2C+ T cells that had expanded were of unclear HCMV specificity. In a handful of donors, dominant clonotypes made up about 28.3-65% of CD3+CD56-NKG2C+ cells. CD8+ T cells in 5 or 6 donors included dominant NKG2C+ clonotypes at roughly 1.0-7.0%.

5'RACE template switching built TCR beta cDNA with unique molecular identifiers. With the 5' RACE reads reprocessed, TCRdb shows one record per CDR3 protein and no DNA. This sample's table reports 300,000 to 500,000 distinct CDR3 sequences. On this clonotype itself: The antigen is not known.

CDR1 and CDR2 (germline): MGHDK, SYGVNS. The CDR3 spans 11 residues. Sequenced input: blood T cells: a sorted CD56 or NKG2C T cell subset, CD4+ or CD8+ T cells, or bulk PBMC T cells (not recorded which). The V and J genes are TRBV25-1 and TRBJ1-2; no DNA is available, so the TRBD1 call from TCRdb remains unchecked. The origin of this receptor is a woman between 45 and 65 years old in good health. Here the CDR3 reads CASSDGGGLTF.